This entry describes one TCR beta chain. Repertoires were generated with immunoSEQ multiplex PCR, while TCRdb's copy carries only in-frame clones and drops some. The table shows tens of thousands of clones, with approximately 97% occurring only once. This sample is part of a study of technical replicates of blood from several donors. This clonotype was obtained from a human donor in good health. The sample taken for sequencing was T cells isolated from PBMCs.

The CDR3 is CASSQAGSNQPQHF. In DNA form, the CDR3 reads TGCGCCAGCAGCCAAGCAGGGAGCAATCAGCCCCAGCATTTT. The rearrangement links TRBV4-3 to TRBJ1-5, with D perhaps TRBD1 (5 bases). Trimming left V 1 base short and J 1 base short, with 5 bases between. The CDR3 has 14 amino acids. Germline CDR1 and CDR2: LGHNA and YSLEER.